This T cell receptor beta chain was sequenced for a study of T cell responses to AZD1222 COVID-19 vaccine. On the study more broadly: Second doses at about 4 or about 12 weeks were pooled.

As regards this clone: The antigen is undetermined.

Trimming removed 6 bases at V and 0 bases at J, with 8 bases between. The V gene's germline CDR1 is MNHEY and CDR2 SVGAGI. There are 13 residues in the CDR3. Study conclusions and caveats: Mostly white British, mostly female donors; authors suggested clonal diversity may be underestimated. Spike-wide coverage was observed for vaccine-associated CD4 TCRs, with dominant responses at 160-218 and 743-854. Of the AZD1222 recipients, only six were seropositive at baseline.

Some clones are missing from TCRdb's copy, which holds only in-frame ones; the method was immunoSEQ multiplex PCR. The sample has about 150,000 clones, roughly 90% seen once. The V and J genes are TRBV6-5 and TRBJ1-2, with D perhaps matching TRBD1 (5 bases). The sample in question was peripheral blood, obtained on day 0 of AZD1222 vaccination. This sequence was found in an adult in good health. The CDR3 nucleotides are TGTGCCAGCAGGTCGACAGCTAACTATGGCTACACCTTC. This translates into CASRSTANYGYTF.